This T cell receptor beta chain was recorded in a study of blood T cells in healthy people across ages. A sample-barcoded 5' primer and a J-beta primer mix were used in a second PCR of roughly 6 to 11 cycles. TCRdb independently ran MiXCR on the 5' RACE reads; one entry per CDR3 protein. The sample holds roughly 1.5 million distinct CDR3 sequences, 35% to 45% seen once. This TCR came from a woman aged 18-30 years in good health. Input material: blood.

This chain's CDR3 is CASSLSVGSKYNEQFF. The CDR3 DNA reads as TGTGCCAGCAGCCTCTCAGTGGGCAGTAAGTACAATGAGCAGTTCTTC. The V gene is TRBV13, the J gene TRBJ2-1; D unresolved. Germline assignment: CDR1 PRHDT and CDR2 FYEKMQ (reference sequence). Trimming took 5 bases from V and 4 from J, leaving 18 bases between them. CDR3 length: 16 residues.